This T cell receptor (beta chain) was recovered during a study of blood T cell repertoires in COVID-19. Study-level background: Sample material is recorded as cDNA or gDNA derived from T cells, B-cell-depleted T cells, or PBMCs.

Trimming cost V 4 bases and J 1 base; bases outside gene matches: 2. The CDR3 has 15 amino acids. Germline V gene data show CDR1 as SGHNT and CDR2 as YYREEE (reference sequence). Assay used: immunoSEQ multiplex PCR; TCRdb lists only in-frame clones, some missing. The table records around 88,000 clones, roughly 80% of them present only once. The V and J genes are TRBV5-4 and TRBJ2-2, with 9 positions matching TRBD1. Source material: peripheral blood. The source of this sequence is a man aged 60-69 years with acute or convalescent COVID-19. The CDR3: CASSMGQGNTGELFF. CDR3 nucleotides: TGTGCCAGCAGCATGGGACAGGGGAACACCGGGGAGCTGTTTTTT.